This TCR beta chain was obtained from a study of blood T cell repertoires in COVID-19. The CDR3 spans 12 residues. CDR1 and CDR2 (germline): SNHLY, FYNNEI. V was pared by 8 bases and J by 2 bases, with 9 bases between. Repertoires were generated with immunoSEQ multiplex PCR, while TCRdb's copy carries only in-frame clones and drops some. Here the sample spans about 59,000 clones, 91% being singletons. The source is a human donor in a cohort sampled during active COVID-19. Input material: peripheral blood. The chain uses TRBV2 and TRBJ2-5; D is unresolved. CDR3 sequence (DNA): TGTGCCAGCGCGGCTCAGCAAGAGACCCAGTACTTC. Translation gives CASAAQQETQYF.